A single sample gave rise to the 27 T cell receptor beta chains below, sequenced in a study of blood T cells in healthy people across ages. A sample-barcoded 5' primer and a J-beta primer mix were used in a second PCR of roughly 6 to 11 cycles. TCRdb analysed the 5' RACE reads with MiXCR anew, one entry per CDR3 protein. Of 790,000 or so distinct CDR3 sequences in the sample, approximately 60% were seen once. The sample comprised blood. Receptors were obtained from a man aged 35 to 55 in good health.

As for this clonotype: One junction end disagrees with the germline gene, perhaps due to a read error. The chain has TRBV20-1 and TRBJ2-3; 8 bases are shared with TRBD1. Germline-derived CDR1 and CDR2 are DFQATT and SNEGSKA (reference sequence). This CDR3 region has 12 residues. CDR3 coding DNA: TGCAATGCTAGAGACCCGGACAGGGCCCAGTATTTT. It translates to CNARDPDRAQYF.

The chain combines TRBV30 with TRBJ2-6, with a possible D match to TRBD2 (6 bases). The germline V gene encodes CDR1 GTSNPN and CDR2 SVGIG (reference sequence). The ends were cut back, 8 bases at V and 0 bases at J, with 8 bases in the middle. CDR3 length equals 13 residues. The CDR3 nucleotides are TGTGCCGGGGACTCCTCTGGGGCCAACGTCCTGACTTTC. As protein: CAGDSSGANVLTF.

The V and J genes are TRBV6-2 or TRBV6-3 and TRBJ2-2, with D possibly TRBD1 on 5 matching bases. The CDR3 is made up of 16 amino acids. CDR1 is MNHEY, CDR2 SVGEGT, per germline. V was trimmed by 8 bases and J by 5 bases, leaving 21 bases between them. The CDR3 bases are TGTGCCAGCCACAACACGGGCAGGGTTAGGACCGGGGAGCTGTTTTTT. It codes for CASHNTGRVRTGELFF.

This chain links TRBV28 with TRBJ2-5, with D possibly called TRBD1 or TRBD2 (5 bases each). The CDR3 contains 13 residues. In germline, CDR1 is MDHEN, CDR2 SYDVKM. Trimming took off 6 bases at V and 5 bases at J, with 13 bases between the two ends. CDR3 DNA sequence: TGTGCCAGCAGCCCTGACTGGGGGGAGACCCAGTACTTC. Translation gives CASSPDWGETQYF.

The chain employs TRBV6-6 and TRBJ1-5; D is undetermined. Germline CDR1 reads MNHNY; CDR2 reads SVGAGI (reference sequence). V lost 6 bases and J 6 bases, leaving 6 bases between the germline ends. This CDR3 contains 11 residues. The CDR3 DNA reads as TGTGCCAGCAGCCAAAGTCAGCCCCAGCATTTT. Residues: CASSQSQPQHF.

The rearrangement uses TRBV5-1 and TRBJ1-2, with D maybe TRBD1 (5 bases). The V end was cut by 1 base, the J end by 0 bases, with 10 bases between. The CDR3 consists of 15 residues. Germline V gene sequence: CDR1 SGHRS, CDR2 YFSETQ. The CDR3 loop is CASSLSLGANYGYTF. In DNA form, the CDR3 reads TGCGCCAGCAGCTTGAGTTTGGGGGCTAACTATGGCTACACCTTC.

This clonotype came up once. The V gene is TRBV5-1, the J gene TRBJ2-3; D is tentatively TRBD1 or TRBD2 (5 bases each). Between the trimmed V and J ends, which lost 4 bases and 6 bases, there was a span of 18 bases. Germline loops: CDR1 SGHRS, CDR2 YFSETQ. The CDR3 runs to 15 residues. CDR3 nucleotide sequence: TGCGCCAGCAGCCTAGATGGGGGTTCAAGGGATACGCAGTATTTT. As protein: CASSLDGGSRDTQYF.

This clonotype turned up a few times. This sequence joins TRBV10-2 and TRBJ1-1; 9 bases match TRBD1. Germline-derived CDR1 and CDR2 are WSHSY and SAAADI. This CDR3 comprises 14 residues. V lost 4 bases and J lost 3; bases outside the gene matches: 3. The CDR3 nucleotides are TGCGCCAGCAGTGTGACAGGGGGGGACACTGAAGCTTTCTTT. Translating gives CASSVTGGDTEAFF.

This chain uses TRBV20-1 with TRBJ2-4; 9 bases are shared with TRBD1. The tail of the sequence fits TRBJ2-5 better, so the J call may be wrong. CDR1 DFQATT and CDR2 SNEGSKA come from the germline V gene (reference sequence). The CDR3 covers 13 residues. CDR3: CSAAQGAAETQYF. In DNA, the CDR3 is TGCAGTGCGGCACAGGGGGCGGCGGAGACCCAGTACTTC.

Comments on this clonotype: A junction end diverges from the germline sequence, so it may reflect a read error. The gene calls are TRBV29-1 and TRBJ1-2; TRBD1 matches 11 bases. CDR1 is SQVTM, CDR2 ANQGSEA, per germline. There are 13 residues in the CDR3. For the CDR3, the DNA is TGCAACGTTGAAGGACAGGGGGCAGGTGGCTACACCTTC. This encodes CNVEGQGAGGYTF. The entire variable domain, with the rest obtained from reference TRBV29-1 and TRBJ1-2, is as follows: SAVISQKPSRDICQRGTSLTIQCQVDSQVTMMFWYRQQPGQSLTLIATANQGSEATYESGFVIDKFPISRPNLTFSTLTVSNMSPEDSSIYLCNVEGQGAGGYTFGSGTRLTVV.

This chain joins TRBV29-1 and TRBJ2-1; TRBD1 agrees at 9 bases. Germline V lookup: CDR1 SQVTM, CDR2 ANQGSEA. The CDR3 is 15 residues long. After removal of 3 bases from V and 6 bases from J, the junction contained 9 bases not matched to a gene. As DNA, the CDR3 is TGCAGCGTTGATCGGGACAGGGTAATCGGCAATGAGCAGTTCTTC. This encodes CSVDRDRVIGNEQFF.

The gene calls are TRBV6-1 and TRBJ1-5; a possible D gene is TRBD1 (5 bases). The CDR3 sequence is 16 residues long. Per germline, CDR1 MNHNS and CDR2 SASEGT. The V end was cut by 1 base, the J end by 7 bases, with 17 bases between. The DNA for the CDR3 is TGTGCCAGCAGTGAAGGTAGTGGGGGTTCAAGGCAGCCCCAGCATTTT. Translating gives CASSEGSGGSRQPQHF.

The chain links TRBV4-1 to TRBJ2-5, with 7 bases lining up with TRBD2. The J call may be incorrect, as the DNA end agrees better with TRBJ2-7. Germline V lookup: CDR1 MGHRA, CDR2 YSYEKL. The length of the CDR3 is 15 residues. CDR3 in amino acids: CASSLPQPSGAEQYF. The CDR3 DNA reads as TGCGCCAGCAGCTTACCCCAACCCAGCGGGGCCGAGCAGTACTTC.

The V gene is TRBV7-2, the J gene TRBJ2-1; D unclear. Germline V gene sequence: CDR1 SGHTA, CDR2 FQGNSA. The CDR3 loop spans 14 amino acids. V gave up 5 bases and J gave up 2 bases, with 10 bases separating them. As DNA, the CDR3 is TGTGCCAGCAGCCGACCCCTCGCCTACAATGAGCAGTTCTTC. The encoded protein is CASSRPLAYNEQFF.

This clonotype has only a few counts. The CDR3 here is CASRGGLHSYEQYF. CDR3 DNA sequence: TGTGCCAGCAGGGGAGGACTTCACTCCTACGAGCAGTACTTC. V and J are TRBV28 and TRBJ2-7; tentative D call: TRBD2 (6 bases). V lost 6 bases to trimming and J lost 0 bases, with 12 bases between them. Germline CDR1 is MDHEN and CDR2 is SYDVKM. The CDR3 is 14 residues long.

This clonotype occurred a few times. The chain has TRBV3-1 and TRBJ2-2, with 7 bases fitting TRBD1. V was pared by 4 bases and J by 5 bases, with 13 bases of the junction left unmatched. The length of the CDR3 is 17 residues. Germline loops: CDR1 LGHDT, CDR2 YNNKEL (reference sequence). CDR3 protein: CASSRVMTGFFTGELFF. Written as DNA, the CDR3 is TGTGCCAGCAGCCGAGTAATGACAGGGTTTTTTACCGGGGAGCTGTTTTTT.

The chain recombines TRBV11-1 with TRBJ2-3; D unresolved. CDR3 length: 15 amino acids. Trimming shortened V by 5 bases and J by 6 bases, and 18 bases separated the two germline ends. Germline V lookup: CDR1 SGHAT, CDR2 FQDESV (reference sequence). CDR3 DNA: TGTGCCAGCAGCCTACTTAGGGTATCCGGCGATACGCAGTATTTT. It translates to CASSLLRVSGDTQYF.

This clonotype has ten or more counts. The chain recombines TRBV28 with TRBJ2-7, with TRBD2 matching over 12 bases. Germline CDR1 reads MDHEN; CDR2 reads SYDVKM. This CDR3 has 13 amino acids. Trimming took 6 bases from V and 11 from J; bases not matched to a gene: 8. The CDR3 protein is CASSLPTSGSKYF. CDR3 DNA: TGTGCCAGCAGCCTCCCGACTAGCGGGAGCAAGTACTTC.

The genes are TRBV7-9 and TRBJ2-7; either TRBD1 or TRBD2 may fit D (7 bases each). Looked up from germline, CDR1 is SEHNR and CDR2 is FQNEAQ (reference sequence). The CDR3 covers 14 residues. Trimming removed 5 bases at V and 6 bases at J, with 17 bases between. CDR3 bases: TGTGCCAGCAGCATAGAGGGAGGGGGCGCCGAGCAGTACTTC. This translates into CASSIEGGGAEQYF. The full variable domain, with the rest looked up from reference TRBV7-9 and TRBJ2-7, is DTGVSQNPRHKITKRGQNVTFRCDPISEHNRLYWYRQTLGQGPEFLTYFQNEAQLEKSRLLSDRFSAERPKGSFSTLEIQRTEQGDSAMYLCASSIEGGGAEQYFGPGTRLTVT.

The chain uses TRBV29-1 and TRBJ1-1, with a tentative D call TRBD1 (6 bases). Germline assignment: CDR1 SQVTM and CDR2 ANQGSEA. This CDR3 is built from 14 residues. V was cut by 8 bases and J by 1 base, with 17 bases left in between. CDR3 in amino acids: CSSGWGARNTEAFF. CDR3 bases: TGCAGCTCCGGTTGGGGGGCGCGGAACACTGAAGCTTTCTTT.

This chain joins TRBV20-1 and TRBJ2-5; D call uncertain. This CDR3 contains 13 residues. CDR1 DFQATT and CDR2 SNEGSKA come from the germline V gene (reference sequence). V lost 5 bases and J 11 bases, leaving 21 bases between the germline ends. CDR3: CSAAPRIYNEQYF. The CDR3 bases are TGCAGTGCTGCCCCACGCATCTACAATGAGCAGTACTTC.

The chain is built from TRBV6-2 or TRBV6-3 and TRBJ2-3, with D perhaps TRBD1 (6 bases). V was cut by 8 bases and J by 5 bases, with 14 bases left in between. Germline V gene data show CDR1 as MNHEY and CDR2 as SVGEGT. The CDR3 totals 13 residues. The CDR3 coding sequence is TGTGCCAGCGACGGACAGTCAGTAGATACGCAGTATTTT. Encoded protein: CASDGQSVDTQYF.

V usage is TRBV9 and J usage is TRBJ2-7; TRBD1 agrees at 8 bases. The V and J ends lost 7 bases and 5 bases, in that order; junction bases with no gene match: 11. The germline CDR1 and CDR2 sequences are SGDLS and YYNGEE. The CDR3 spans 14 residues. In nucleotides, the CDR3 is TGTGCCAGCTCCGCCAGGACAGGGCTCCACGAGCAGTACTTC. Protein sequence: CASSARTGLHEQYF.

V is TRBV6-5 and J is TRBJ2-3, with 8 bases that match TRBD2. The CDR3 length is 17 residues. The J segment lost 3 bases and the V segment lost 0 bases, leaving 8 bases of the junction unmatched. Germline lookup yields CDR1 MNHEY and CDR2 SVGAGI. DNA for the CDR3: TGTGCCAGCAGTTACTCGGGGACTAGGCCCCTGACAGATACGCAGTATTTT. It yields the protein CASSYSGTRPLTDTQYF.

This clonotype was seen just once. A read error may produce the germline difference seen at one junction end. V is TRBV5-6 and J is TRBJ1-5; D unresolved. The germline gives CDR1 SGHDT, CDR2 YYEEEE. This CDR3 has 15 amino acids. The CDR3 DNA follows: TGTGCCGGCAGCTTGGCGAGACCCGGGAATCAGCCCCAGCATTTT. Encoded protein: CAGSLARPGNQPQHF.

The J gene is TRBJ1-2, the V gene TRBV12-3 or TRBV12-4; D is perhaps TRBD1 (5 bases). The CDR3 totals 14 residues. Trimming removed 8 bases at V and 5 bases at J, with 18 bases between. Written as DNA, the CDR3 is TGTGCCAGCGGCAATTCTCTGGACATGTATGGCTACACCTTC. It specifies CASGNSLDMYGYTF.

This clonotype has only a few counts. This rearrangement joins TRBV6-5 to TRBJ2-7; 11 bases line up with TRBD1. The V gene end was trimmed by 2 bases and the J gene end by 2 bases; junction bases not matched to a gene: 2. CDR1 MNHEY and CDR2 SVGAGI come from the germline V gene. This CDR3 is 15 amino acids long. CDR3 region: CASSYQGQGAYEQYF. The CDR3 region has the DNA TGTGCCAGCAGTTACCAGGGACAGGGGGCCTACGAGCAGTACTTC.